Presented here are 25 T cell receptor beta chains from one specimen sequenced in a study of graft-versus-host responses after intestinal transplantation. The repertoire was sequenced with immunoSEQ multiplex PCR; TCRdb's copy has only in-frame clones and lacks some. The table shows some 10,000 clones, with more than 85% occurring only once. Sequenced material: PBMCs, taken 65 to 70 days after transplant. These receptors were collected from a human patient who received an intestinal transplant, so some T cells may come from the graft donor.

CDR3 amino acids: CASTLSAGGAPEQYF. CDR3 in DNA: TGTGCCAGCACACTATCGGCGGGGGGCGCCCCGGAGCAGTACTTC. The chain links TRBV7-6 to TRBJ2-7, with 8 nucleotides matching TRBD2. Germline V CDR1 and CDR2: SGHVS, FNYEAQ. The CDR3 sequence is 15 residues long. With V trimmed by 7 bases and J by 7 bases, 15 bases remained unmatched.

The chain has TRBV9 and TRBJ2-1; tentatively, D is TRBD2 (6 bases). Germline assignment: CDR1 SGDLS and CDR2 YYNGEE. The ends were cut back, 4 bases at V and 1 base at J, with 12 bases in the middle. The CDR3 sequence is 15 residues long. The CDR3 protein is CASSSRAGSYNEQFF. In DNA, the CDR3 is TGTGCCAGCAGCTCAAGGGCGGGGTCCTACAATGAGCAGTTCTTC.

V gene TRBV5-6 combines with J gene TRBJ1-2; D is ambiguous. CDR1 and CDR2 from the germline V gene are SGHDT and YYEEEE. This CDR3 is 13 amino acids long. V lost 0 bases to trimming and J lost 10 bases, with 13 bases between them. The CDR3 sequence: CASSLVETAHYTF. In DNA, the CDR3 is TGTGCCAGCAGCTTGGTCGAGACTGCCCACTACACCTTC.

This chain links TRBV5-1 with TRBJ2-7; D perhaps matches TRBD2 (5 bases). The CDR3 has 14 amino acids. The germline CDR1 and CDR2 sequences are SGHRS and YFSETQ. Trimming pared 0 bases from V and 4 bases from J, leaving 11 bases between. In DNA form, the CDR3 reads TGCGCCAGCAGCTTGGTCGGTAGGGAGTACGAGCAGTACTTC. It translates to CASSLVGREYEQYF.

Of note for this clone: The germline gene is not matched at one end of the junction; a read error may be the cause. The chain combines TRBV7-9 with TRBJ2-5; 8 nucleotides agree with TRBD1. Germline CDR1 and CDR2: SEHNR and FQNEAQ (reference sequence). The CDR3 loop spans 14 amino acids. CDR3 residues: CASSKGQGLPGIHF. CDR3 coding DNA: TGTGCCAGCAGCAAAGGACAGGGCTTGCCTGGGATTCACTTC.

This chain joins TRBV18 and TRBJ1-3; 8 bases fit TRBD1. Germline lookup yields CDR1 KGHSH and CDR2 LQKENI. After removal of 0 bases from V and 3 bases from J, the junction contained 1 base not matched to a gene. The CDR3 contains 15 residues. The CDR3 protein is CASSPPDRGGNTIYF. In DNA form, the CDR3 reads TGTGCCAGCTCACCACCCGACAGGGGTGGAAACACCATATATTTT.

The gene calls are TRBV6-1 and TRBJ1-5, with D possibly being TRBD1 (5 bases). The CDR3 runs 14 residues. Per germline, CDR1 MNHNS and CDR2 SASEGT. V dropped 0 bases and J dropped 2 bases, with 5 bases sitting between them. The CDR3 nucleotides are TGTGCCAGCAGTGAAGCACAGGGCAATCAGCCCCAGCATTTT. As protein: CASSEAQGNQPQHF.

The gene calls are TRBV18 and TRBJ2-7; D is ambiguous. Trimming left V 3 bases short and J 5 bases short, with 8 bases between. Germline lookup yields CDR1 KGHSH and CDR2 LQKENI. The CDR3 totals 12 residues. This CDR3 is CASSPTPDEQYF. In DNA, the CDR3 is TGTGCCAGCTCACCTACCCCTGACGAGCAGTACTTC. Drawing the rest from reference TRBV18 and TRBJ2-7, the complete variable domain is NAGVMQNPRHLVRRRGQEARLRCSPMKGHSHVYWYRQLPEEGLKFMVYLQKENIIDESGMPKERFSAEFPKEGPSILRIQQVVRGDSAAYFCASSPTPDEQYFGPGTRLTVT.

CDR3 nucleotides: TGTGCCAGCAGCGTAGGTGTGGACTCTGGCTACGAGCAGTACTTC. Protein product: CASSVGVDSGYEQYF. J is TRBJ2-7 and V is TRBV9; possible D gene TRBD2, 5 bases. The CDR3 extends over 15 amino acids. Germline assignment: CDR1 SGDLS and CDR2 YYNGEE. V was cut by 0 bases and J by 3 bases, with 13 bases left in between.

The chain recombines TRBV4-2 with TRBJ2-5; D is perhaps TRBD1 (7 bases). V lost 0 bases and J 5 bases, leaving 16 bases between the germline ends. CDR3 length equals 16 residues. Germline V gene data show CDR1 as LGHNA and CDR2 as YNFKEQ. The CDR3 bases are TGTGCCAGCAGCCAAGAAATCGGAGGGGGCGGGGAGACCCAGTACTTC. Translated: CASSQEIGGGGETQYF.

CDR3 nucleotides: TGTGCCAGCAGCTTCGGCGGGAGTGCGTACGAGCAGTACTTC. As protein: CASSFGGSAYEQYF. The rearrangement joins TRBV7-6 to TRBJ2-7; 7 nucleotides match TRBD2. V shed 3 bases, J shed 4 bases, and the junction held 6 bases outside the gene matches. The germline gives CDR1 SGHVS, CDR2 FNYEAQ. CDR3 size: 14 residues.

The genes are TRBV28 and TRBJ2-7; a possible D gene is TRBD1 (6 bases). This CDR3 is 18 amino acids long. V was shortened by 1 base and J by 0 bases, with 19 bases between the two germline ends. The germline V gene encodes CDR1 MDHEN and CDR2 SYDVKM. The CDR3 bases are TGTGCCAGCAGTTTATATGGTTCCCAGGGGAAAAGCTCCTACGAGCAGTACTTC. Translated: CASSLYGSQGKSSYEQYF. Variable domain in full (rest from reference TRBV28 and TRBJ2-7): DVKVTQSSRYLVKRTGEKVFLECVQDMDHENMFWYRQDPGLGLRLIYFSYDVKMKEKGDIPEGYSVSREKKERFSLILESASTNQTSMYLCASSLYGSQGKSSYEQYFGPGTRLTVT.

This chain joins TRBV4-3 and TRBJ2-7, with 7 bases lining up with TRBD2. The germline gives CDR1 LGHNA, CDR2 YSLEER. V lost 4 bases, J lost 3 bases, and 6 bases stayed unmatched. The CDR3 sequence is 14 residues long. As DNA, the CDR3 is TGCGCCAGCAGCCCTGCGGCGGGAGACTACGAGCAGTACTTC. Its protein is CASSPAAGDYEQYF.

The V gene is TRBV30, the J gene TRBJ2-5; D uncertain. The CDR3 covers 11 residues. Germline CDR1 GTSNPN, CDR2 SVGIG (reference sequence). Trimming removed 5 bases from V and 2 bases from J, with 6 bases in between. This CDR3 reads CAWALQETQYF. CDR3 nucleotides: TGTGCCTGGGCATTACAAGAGACCCAGTACTTC.

The rearrangement uses TRBV15 and TRBJ2-7; 10 positions agree with TRBD1. Per the germline V gene, CDR1 is LNHNV and CDR2 is YYDKDF (reference sequence). This CDR3 region has 18 residues. V shed 6 bases and J 0 bases; nucleotides not matched to a gene: 14. This CDR3 reads CATSPGQGSGTFSYEQYF. As DNA, the CDR3 is TGTGCCACCAGTCCGGGACAGGGGAGCGGGACATTCTCCTACGAGCAGTACTTC.

The CDR3 coding sequence is TGTGCCAGTAGCCTGGTACTGGGGGGCGAGACCCAGTACTTC. Its protein is CASSLVLGGETQYF. The chain carries TRBV19 and TRBJ2-5; D may correspond to TRBD1 or TRBD2 (6 bases each). Trimming cost V 6 bases and J 5 bases, with 16 bases left between them. The V gene's germline CDR1 is LNHDA and CDR2 SQIVND (reference sequence). The length of the CDR3 is 14 residues.

This chain links TRBV7-9 with TRBJ1-2; no clear D. CDR1 and CDR2 from the germline V gene are SEHNR and FQNEAQ (reference sequence). V was clipped by 1 base and J by 4 bases, with 10 bases between them. CDR3 length: 14 amino acids. This CDR3 reads CASSLGLNTYGYTF. CDR3 DNA: TGTGCCAGCAGCTTAGGTCTGAATACCTATGGCTACACCTTC.

This chain links TRBV6-1 with TRBJ1-1; D not resolved. This CDR3 has 15 amino acids. Germline CDR1 and CDR2: MNHNS and SASEGT. Trimming removed 2 bases from V and 1 base from J, with 11 bases in between. CDR3 region: CASSESGLGNTEAFF. The CDR3 DNA is TGTGCCAGCAGTGAATCAGGTCTGGGGAACACTGAAGCTTTCTTT.

The rearrangement links TRBV23-1 to TRBJ1-6; 11 bases are a match to TRBD1. TRBV23-1 is an ORF; its function is uncertain. The V segment lost 4 bases and the J segment 0 bases; nucleotides outside the gene matches: 8. The CDR3 spans 19 residues. The CDR3 reads CASSRPGQGGSSYNSPLHF. CDR3 sequence (DNA): TGCGCCAGCAGTCGACCGGGACAGGGGGGGAGCTCCTATAATTCACCCCTCCACTTT.

There are a few counts of this clone. J is TRBJ2-1 and V is TRBV28; D possibly matches TRBD1 or TRBD2 (5 bases each). Between the trimmed V and J ends, which lost 3 bases and 9 bases, there was a span of 12 bases. Germline-derived CDR1 and CDR2 are MDHEN and SYDVKM. This CDR3 spans 13 amino acids. CDR3 sequence reads: CASSFRVGGEQFF. The CDR3 DNA is TGTGCCAGCAGTTTCAGGGTTGGAGGTGAGCAGTTCTTC. Full variable domain (missing parts from reference TRBV28 and TRBJ2-1): DVKVTQSSRYLVKRTGEKVFLECVQDMDHENMFWYRQDPGLGLRLIYFSYDVKMKEKGDIPEGYSVSREKKERFSLILESASTNQTSMYLCASSFRVGGEQFFGPGTRLTVL.

The V call is TRBV5-1, the J call TRBJ2-7; TRBD1 aligns across 8 bases. The V gene end was trimmed by 0 bases and the J gene end by 0 bases; junction bases not matched to a gene: 8. The CDR3 contains 17 residues. Germline V gives CDR1 SGHRS, CDR2 YFSETQ. DNA of the CDR3: TGCGCCAGCAGCTTGGGACAGGGGTACGTCTACTCCTACGAGCAGTACTTC. Its protein is CASSLGQGYVYSYEQYF.

The chain combines TRBV7-8 with TRBJ1-2; 7 nucleotides match TRBD1. Germline CDR1 reads SGHVS; CDR2 reads FQNEAQ. Trimming at V came to 2 bases and at J to 5 bases, leaving 5 bases not matched to a gene. The CDR3 loop spans 14 amino acids. CDR3 loop: CASSLQGGWYGYTF. In DNA form, the CDR3 reads TGTGCCAGCAGCTTACAGGGGGGATGGTATGGCTACACCTTC.

The chain uses TRBV5-4 and TRBJ2-1, with D perhaps matching TRBD1 or TRBD2 (5 bases each). V lost 1 base and J lost 9, with 11 bases in between. Germline V lookup: CDR1 SGHNT, CDR2 YYREEE (reference sequence). There are 13 residues in the CDR3. Written as DNA, the CDR3 is TGTGCCAGCAGCTTGTGGGGGAACGGTGAGCAGTTCTTC. Amino acids: CASSLWGNGEQFF.

This chain connects TRBV27 to TRBJ2-5; 11 nucleotides line up with TRBD1. This CDR3 spans 15 amino acids. Looked up from germline, CDR1 is MNHEY and CDR2 is SMNVEV (reference sequence). The junction had 9 bases not matched to a gene; V was cut back by 8 bases and J by 4 bases. CDR3 DNA: TGTGCCAGCGCACCGGGACAGGGGGTTAGAGAGACCCAGTACTTC. Translation gives CASAPGQGVRETQYF.

CDR3 in DNA: TGTGCCAGCAGCTCTCCTAGATATAGCTACAATGAGCAGTTCTTC. It specifies CASSSPRYSYNEQFF. This chain uses TRBV5-6 with TRBJ2-1; unclear D gene. Trimming stripped 3 bases from V and 3 bases from J, with 13 bases between. The germline gives CDR1 SGHDT, CDR2 YYEEEE. The CDR3 has 15 amino acids.